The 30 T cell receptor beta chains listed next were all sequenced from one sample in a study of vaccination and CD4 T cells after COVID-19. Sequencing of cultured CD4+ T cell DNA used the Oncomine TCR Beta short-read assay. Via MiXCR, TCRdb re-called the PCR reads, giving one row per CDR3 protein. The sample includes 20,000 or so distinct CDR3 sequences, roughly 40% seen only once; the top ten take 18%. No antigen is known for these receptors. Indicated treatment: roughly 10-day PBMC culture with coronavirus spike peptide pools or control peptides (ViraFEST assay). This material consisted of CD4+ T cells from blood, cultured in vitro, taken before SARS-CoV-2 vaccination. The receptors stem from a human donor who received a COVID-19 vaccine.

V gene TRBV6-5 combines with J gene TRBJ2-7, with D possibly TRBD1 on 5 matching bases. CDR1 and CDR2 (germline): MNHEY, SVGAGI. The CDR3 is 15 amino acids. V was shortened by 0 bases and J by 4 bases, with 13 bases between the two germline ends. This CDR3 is CASSYSGTRVYEQYF. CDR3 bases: TGTGCCAGCAGTTACTCAGGAACCAGGGTGTACGAGCAGTACTTC.

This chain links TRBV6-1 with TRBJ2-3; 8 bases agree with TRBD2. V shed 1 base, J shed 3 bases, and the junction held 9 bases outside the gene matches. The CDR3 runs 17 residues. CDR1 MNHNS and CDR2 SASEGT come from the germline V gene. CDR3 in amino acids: CASSEGTSYLRTDTQYF. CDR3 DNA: TGTGCCAGCAGTGAAGGGACTAGCTACTTAAGGACAGATACGCAGTATTTT.

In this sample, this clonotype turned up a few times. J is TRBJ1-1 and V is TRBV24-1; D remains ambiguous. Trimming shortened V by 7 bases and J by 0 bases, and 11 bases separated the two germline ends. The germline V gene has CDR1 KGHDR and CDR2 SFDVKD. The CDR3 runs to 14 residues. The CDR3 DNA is TGTGCCACCAGAAGCTCACAGTTGAACACTGAAGCTTTCTTT. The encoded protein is CATRSSQLNTEAFF.

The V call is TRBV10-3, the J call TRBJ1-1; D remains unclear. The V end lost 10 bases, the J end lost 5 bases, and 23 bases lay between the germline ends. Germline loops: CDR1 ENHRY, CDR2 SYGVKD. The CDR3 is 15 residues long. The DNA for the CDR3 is TGTGCCAGCGGAAAGCCGGGCCGCGGAGGAACTGAAGCTTTCTTT. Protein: CASGKPGRGGTEAFF.

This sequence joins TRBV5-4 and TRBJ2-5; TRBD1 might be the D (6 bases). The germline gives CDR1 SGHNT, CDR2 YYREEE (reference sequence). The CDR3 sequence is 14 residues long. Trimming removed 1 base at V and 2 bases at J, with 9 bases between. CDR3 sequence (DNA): TGTGCCAGCAGCTTGAGGGGGTTTCAAGAGACCCAGTACTTC. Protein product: CASSLRGFQETQYF.

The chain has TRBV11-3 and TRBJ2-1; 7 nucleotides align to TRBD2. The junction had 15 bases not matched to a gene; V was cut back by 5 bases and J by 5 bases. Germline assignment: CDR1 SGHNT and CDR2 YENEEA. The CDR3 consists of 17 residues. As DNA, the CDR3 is TGTGCCAGCAGCATCTCTCCTTCGAGTGGGGGGGACAATGAGCAGTTCTTC. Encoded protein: CASSISPSSGGDNEQFF.

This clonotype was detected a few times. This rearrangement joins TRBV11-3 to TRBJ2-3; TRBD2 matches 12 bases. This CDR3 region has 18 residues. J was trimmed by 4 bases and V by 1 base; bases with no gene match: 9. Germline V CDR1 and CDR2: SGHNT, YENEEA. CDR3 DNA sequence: TGTGCCAGCAGCTTAGGCGTATGGGCTAGCGGGGGGGCAGATACGCAGTATTTT. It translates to CASSLGVWASGGADTQYF.

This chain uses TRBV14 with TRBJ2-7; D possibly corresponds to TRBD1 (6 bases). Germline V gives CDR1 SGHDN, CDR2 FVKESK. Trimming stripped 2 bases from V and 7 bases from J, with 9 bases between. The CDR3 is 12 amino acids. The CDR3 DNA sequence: TGTGCCAGCAGCCAACACAGGGAGGAGCAGTACTTC. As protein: CASSQHREEQYF. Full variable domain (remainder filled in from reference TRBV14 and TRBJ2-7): EAGVTQFPSHSVIEKGQTVTLRCDPISGHDNLYWYRRVMGKEIKFLLHFVKESKQDESGMPNNRFLAERTGGTYSTLKVQPAELEDSGVYFCASSQHREEQYFGPGTRLTVT.

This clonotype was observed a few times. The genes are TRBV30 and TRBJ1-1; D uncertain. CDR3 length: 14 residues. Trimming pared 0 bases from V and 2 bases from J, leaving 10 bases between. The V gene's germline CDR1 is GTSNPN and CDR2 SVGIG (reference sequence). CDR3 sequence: CAWSVPWSNTEAFF. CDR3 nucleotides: TGTGCCTGGAGTGTACCTTGGTCCAACACTGAAGCTTTCTTT. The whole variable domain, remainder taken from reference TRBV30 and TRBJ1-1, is SQTIHQWPATLVQPVGSPLSLECTVEGTSNPNLYWYRQAAGRGLQLLFYSVGIGQISSEVPQNLSASRPQDRQFILSSKKLLLSDSGFYLCAWSVPWSNTEAFFGQGTRLTVV.

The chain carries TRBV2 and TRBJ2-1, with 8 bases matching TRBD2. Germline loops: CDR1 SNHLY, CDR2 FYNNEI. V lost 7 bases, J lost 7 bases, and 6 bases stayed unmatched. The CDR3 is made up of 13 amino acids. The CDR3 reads CASKGLGGNEQFF. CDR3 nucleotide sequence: TGTGCCAGCAAGGGACTAGGGGGTAATGAGCAGTTCTTC.

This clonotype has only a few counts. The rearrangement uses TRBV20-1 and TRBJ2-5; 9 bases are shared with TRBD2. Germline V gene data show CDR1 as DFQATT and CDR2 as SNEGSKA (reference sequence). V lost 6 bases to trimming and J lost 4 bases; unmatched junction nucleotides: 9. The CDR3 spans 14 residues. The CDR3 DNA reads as TGCAGTGCGGATTTAGCGGGGGCGGGAGAGACCCAGTACTTC. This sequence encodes CSADLAGAGETQYF.

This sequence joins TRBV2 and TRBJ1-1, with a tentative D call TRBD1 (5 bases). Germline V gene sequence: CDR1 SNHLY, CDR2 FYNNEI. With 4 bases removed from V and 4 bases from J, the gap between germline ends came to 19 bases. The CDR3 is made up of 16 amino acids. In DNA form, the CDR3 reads TGTGCCAGCAGTGGAAATCAGGGACGGGGAATCACTGAAGCTTTCTTT. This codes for CASSGNQGRGITEAFF.

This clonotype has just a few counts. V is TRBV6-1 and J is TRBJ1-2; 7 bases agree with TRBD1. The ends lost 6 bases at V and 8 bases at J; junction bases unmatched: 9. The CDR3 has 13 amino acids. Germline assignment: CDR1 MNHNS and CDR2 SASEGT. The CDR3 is CASRPTGATGYTF. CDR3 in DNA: TGTGCCAGCAGACCTACAGGGGCGACGGGCTACACCTTC.

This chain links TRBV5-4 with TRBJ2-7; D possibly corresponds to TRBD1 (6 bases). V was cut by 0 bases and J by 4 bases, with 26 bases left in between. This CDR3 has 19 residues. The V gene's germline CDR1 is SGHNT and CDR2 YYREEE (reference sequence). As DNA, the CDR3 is TGTGCCAGCAGCTTGGTTAGGACAGATGACTACTCATTGGAATACGAGCAGTACTTC. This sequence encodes CASSLVRTDDYSLEYEQYF.

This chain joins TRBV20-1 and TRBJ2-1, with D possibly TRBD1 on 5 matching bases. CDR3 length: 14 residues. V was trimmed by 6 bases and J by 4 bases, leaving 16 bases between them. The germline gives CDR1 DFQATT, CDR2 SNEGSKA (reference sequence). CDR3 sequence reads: CSATTPGLYNEQFF. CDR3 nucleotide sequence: TGCAGTGCGACAACCCCAGGGCTTTACAATGAGCAGTTCTTC.

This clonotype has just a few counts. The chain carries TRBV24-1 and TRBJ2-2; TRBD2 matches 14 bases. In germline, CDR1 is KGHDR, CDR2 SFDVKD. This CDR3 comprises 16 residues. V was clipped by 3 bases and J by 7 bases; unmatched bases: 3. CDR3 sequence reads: CATSDQGLAGVGELFF. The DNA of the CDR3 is TGTGCCACCAGTGATCAGGGACTAGCGGGGGTCGGGGAGCTGTTTTTT.

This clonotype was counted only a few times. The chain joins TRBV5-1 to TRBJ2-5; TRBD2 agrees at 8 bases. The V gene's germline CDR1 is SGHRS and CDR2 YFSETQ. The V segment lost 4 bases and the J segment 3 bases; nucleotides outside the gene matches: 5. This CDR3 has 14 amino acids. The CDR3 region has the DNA TGCGCCAGCAGCGTATCGACTAGCGAAGAGACCCAGTACTTC. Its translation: CASSVSTSEETQYF.

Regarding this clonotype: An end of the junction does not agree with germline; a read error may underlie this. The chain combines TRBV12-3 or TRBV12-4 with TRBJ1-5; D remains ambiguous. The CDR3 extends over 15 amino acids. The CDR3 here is CTSSLGINSNQPQHF. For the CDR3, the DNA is TGTACCAGCAGTTTAGGAATTAATAGCAATCAGCCCCAGCATTTT.

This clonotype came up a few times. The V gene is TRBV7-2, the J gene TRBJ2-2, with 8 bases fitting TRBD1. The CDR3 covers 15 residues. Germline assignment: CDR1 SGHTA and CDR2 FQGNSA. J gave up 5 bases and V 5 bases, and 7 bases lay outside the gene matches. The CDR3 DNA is TGTGCCAGCAGCCGGATGACAGGGGAAACCGGGGAGCTGTTTTTT. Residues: CASSRMTGETGELFF.

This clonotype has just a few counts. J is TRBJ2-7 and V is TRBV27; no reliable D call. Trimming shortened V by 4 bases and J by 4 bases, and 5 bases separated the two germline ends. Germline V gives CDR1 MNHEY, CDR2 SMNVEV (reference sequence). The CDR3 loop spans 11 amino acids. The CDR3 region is CASSSYYEQYF. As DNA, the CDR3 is TGTGCCAGCAGTTCTTATTACGAGCAGTACTTC.

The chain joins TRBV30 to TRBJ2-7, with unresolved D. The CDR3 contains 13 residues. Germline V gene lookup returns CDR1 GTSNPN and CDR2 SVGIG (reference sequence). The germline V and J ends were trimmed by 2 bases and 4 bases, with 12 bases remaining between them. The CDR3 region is CAWSTGRKYEQYF. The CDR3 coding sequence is TGTGCCTGGAGTACCGGACGGAAATACGAGCAGTACTTC.

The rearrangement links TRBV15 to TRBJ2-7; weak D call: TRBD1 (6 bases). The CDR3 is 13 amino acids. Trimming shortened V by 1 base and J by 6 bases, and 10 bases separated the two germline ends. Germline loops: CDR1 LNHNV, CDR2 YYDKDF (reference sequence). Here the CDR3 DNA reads TGTGCCACCAGCAGAGCCAGGGGTGGCGAGCAGTACTTC. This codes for CATSRARGGEQYF.

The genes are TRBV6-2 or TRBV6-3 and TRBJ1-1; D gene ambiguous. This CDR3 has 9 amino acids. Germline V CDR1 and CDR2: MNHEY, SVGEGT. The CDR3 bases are TGTGTCCCCTCCACTGAAGCTTTCTTT. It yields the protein CVPSTEAFF.

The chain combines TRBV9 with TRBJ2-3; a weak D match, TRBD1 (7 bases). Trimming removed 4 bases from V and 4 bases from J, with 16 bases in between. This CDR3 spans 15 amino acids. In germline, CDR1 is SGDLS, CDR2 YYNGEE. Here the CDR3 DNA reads TGTGCCAGCAGCCCCAGGGGCAGGGGGGCAGATACGCAGTATTTT. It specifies CASSPRGRGADTQYF. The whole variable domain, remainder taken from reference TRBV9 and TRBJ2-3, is DSGVTQTPKHLITATGQRVTLRCSPRSGDLSVYWYQQSLDQGLQFLIQYYNGEERAKGNILERFSAQQFPDLHSELNLSSLELGDSALYFCASSPRGRGADTQYFGPGTRLTVL.

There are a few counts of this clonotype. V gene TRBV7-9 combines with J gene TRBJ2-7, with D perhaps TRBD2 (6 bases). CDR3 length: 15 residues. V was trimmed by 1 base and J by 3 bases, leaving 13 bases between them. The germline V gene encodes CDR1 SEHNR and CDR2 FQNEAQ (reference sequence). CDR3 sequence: CASSLVREKFYEQYF. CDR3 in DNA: TGTGCCAGCAGCTTAGTTCGGGAGAAATTCTACGAGCAGTACTTC.

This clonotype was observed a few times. The CDR3 nucleotides are TGCAGTGCTGGACTAGGGAGAGATACGCAGTATTTT. Translation gives CSAGLGRDTQYF. V is TRBV20-1 and J is TRBJ2-3; 7 nucleotides line up with TRBD2. V lost 5 bases, J lost 5 bases, and 4 bases stayed unmatched. Germline V lookup: CDR1 DFQATT, CDR2 SNEGSKA (reference sequence). The CDR3 is made up of 12 amino acids.

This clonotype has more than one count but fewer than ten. The CDR3, as DNA: TGTGCCAGTAGTTTACCGTTAGGGACAGGCACCGGGGAGCTGTTTTTT. Its translation is CASSLPLGTGTGELFF. The V and J genes are TRBV19 and TRBJ2-2, with TRBD1 identical over 8 bases. CDR1 and CDR2 (germline): LNHDA, SQIVND (reference sequence). Trimming cost V 5 bases and J 4 bases; bases outside gene matches: 9. The CDR3 is 16 residues long.

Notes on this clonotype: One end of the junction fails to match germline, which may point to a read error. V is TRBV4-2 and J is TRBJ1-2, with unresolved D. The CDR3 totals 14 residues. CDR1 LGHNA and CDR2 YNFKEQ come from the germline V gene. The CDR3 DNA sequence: TGTGCCAGCAGCCAAGATGCACGGGCGTGGAGCTACGCCTTC. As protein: CASSQDARAWSYAF.

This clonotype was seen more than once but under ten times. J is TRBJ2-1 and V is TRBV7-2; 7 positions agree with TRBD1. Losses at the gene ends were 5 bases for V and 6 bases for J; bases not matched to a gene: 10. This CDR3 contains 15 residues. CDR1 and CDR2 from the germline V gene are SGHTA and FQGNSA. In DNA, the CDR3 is TGTGCCAGCAGCCGGCACGACAGGGTAGCCAATGAGCAGTTCTTC. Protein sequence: CASSRHDRVANEQFF.

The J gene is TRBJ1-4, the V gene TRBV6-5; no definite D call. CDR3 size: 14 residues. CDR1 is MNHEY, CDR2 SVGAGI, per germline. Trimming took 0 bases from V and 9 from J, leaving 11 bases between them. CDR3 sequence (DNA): TGTGCCAGCAGTTACTCGAGGGCAGCGAAAAAACTGTTTTTT. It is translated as CASSYSRAAKKLFF.